The source of this T cell receptor beta chain is a study of blood T cell repertoires in COVID-19. Clones were read by immunoSEQ multiplex PCR, and TCRdb kept only the in-frame ones, dropping some. The table has under 250,000 clones, 83% seen once; the top ten hold roughly 5%. This CDR3 has 14 amino acids. Germline CDR1 is LGHDT and CDR2 is YNNKEL (reference sequence). Trimming left V 1 base short and J 5 bases short, with 9 bases between. This sequence was found in a woman aged 45-65 years who had been exposed to COVID-19. The material sequenced was PBMCs or T cells enriched from blood (not recorded which). V gene TRBV3-1 (or the pseudogene TRBV3-2) combines with J gene TRBJ1-5; a possible D gene is TRBD1 (5 bases). CDR3 DNA sequence: TGTGCCAGCAGCCAAGCAGTAGGGGATCAGCCCCAGCATTTT. It yields the protein CASSQAVGDQPQHF.